The rows below give T cell receptor beta chains drawn from one sample of a study of T cell responses to AZD1222 COVID-19 vaccine. Sequencing used immunoSEQ multiplex PCR; TCRdb keeps in-frame clones, though not all of them. The sample shows fewer than 90,000 clones, just over 85% of them seen only once. The material sequenced was peripheral blood, taken 28 days after the second AZD1222 dose. The origin of the receptors is an adult who received the AZD1222 COVID-19 vaccine. Both conserved end residues are part of each CDR3. A D gene is named only where the DNA matches it firmly. Where a row states a size, it is once, few, many or the class of an expanded clone; other rows omit it.

J | size | V | D | DNA | CDR3
TRBJ1-5 | . | TRBV28 | . | TGTGCCAGCAGTCAAAGGGGGATCTATAGCAATCAGCCCCAGCATTTT | CASSQRGIYSNQPQHF
TRBJ1-3 | . | TRBV7-6 | . | TGTGCCAGCAGCTCCATCCCTGGGGGCTCTGGAAACACCATATATTTT | CASSSIPGGSGNTIYF
TRBJ2-3 | . | TRBV9 | . | TGTGCCAGCAGCGTAGGGATTAGCGGAACCACAGATACGCAGTATTTT | CASSVGISGTTDTQYF
TRBJ1-2 | . | TRBV28 | . | TGTGCCAGCATCCCGGGGGGGACATCCTATGGCTACACCTTC | CASIPGGTSYGYTF
TRBJ1-6 | . | TRBV7-9 | TRBD1 | TGTGCCAGCAGCCCACCTCCCGGGACAGGGGAATCACCCCTCCACTTT | CASSPPPGTGESPLHF
TRBJ2-6 | . | TRBV19 | . | TGTGCCAGTAGTATGGCAGGGCGGGGGCAGTCTGGGGCCAACGTCCTGACTTTC | CASSMAGRGQSGANVLTF
TRBJ2-7 | . | TRBV5-1 | TRBD1 | TGCGCCAGCAGCTTGGCGGGACAGGGCTACGAGCAGTACTTC | CASSLAGQGYEQYF
TRBJ1-1 | few | TRBV5-1 | TRBD1 | TGCGCCAGCAGCACAGGACAGGGGAACACTGAAGCTTTCTTT | CASSTGQGNTEAFF
TRBJ2-1 | few | TRBV6-5 | . | TGTGCCAGCAGACCCGACAGAAACAATGAGCAGTTCTTC | CASRPDRNNEQFF
TRBJ1-1 | . | TRBV29-1 | . | TGCAGCGTTGAGTTAGGTGAAGCTTTCTTT | CSVELGEAFF
TRBJ2-1 | . | TRBV3-1/TRBV3-2 | . | TGTGCCAGCAGCCCCGTGGAGGGGCGCGAGCAGTTCTTC | CASSPVEGREQFF
TRBJ1-3 | . | TRBV5-3 | . | TGTGCCAGAAGCACTGACTGCTCTGGAAACACCATATATTTT | CARSTDCSGNTIYF
TRBJ2-7 | . | TRBV5-1 | . | TGCGCCAGCAGCTCCCCGCGCGAGCAGTACTTC | CASSSPREQYF
TRBJ2-1 | . | TRBV27 | . | TGTGCCAGCAGTTTCCAGGCGACTCACTCCTACAATGAGCAGTTCTTC | CASSFQATHSYNEQFF
TRBJ2-3 | . | TRBV19 | . | TGTGCCAGTTGGACACCATTTATGCAGTATTTT | CASWTPFMQYF
TRBJ2-3 | . | TRBV21-1 | . | TGTGCCAGCAGCAAAGACAGGACGGGCAACTCAAGAGATACGCAGTATTTT | CASSKDRTGNSRDTQYF
TRBJ2-7 | . | TRBV6-5 | . | TGTGCCAGCACCTACCAGAGCTCCTACGAGCAGTACTTC | CASTYQSSYEQYF
TRBJ2-7 | . | TRBV19 | . | TGTGCCAGTAGTAGAGGGGCAGGGAACTACGAGCAGTACTTC | CASSRGAGNYEQYF
TRBJ1-3 | once | TRBV5-1 | . | TGCGCCAGCAGCTTGGATATATCCTCTGGAAACACCATATATTTT | CASSLDISSGNTIYF
TRBJ1-1 | . | TRBV5-8 | . | TGTGCCAGCAGCTCCGGGGCCCACCCGTGGGCTTTCTTT | CASSSGAHPWAFF
TRBJ2-7 | . | TRBV5-8 | . | TGTGCCAGCAGCTTTTTCTACGAGCAGTACTTC | CASSFFYEQYF
TRBJ1-2 | . | TRBV5-8 | . | TGTGCCAGCAGCTTGGGGGTATATGGCTACACCTTC | CASSLGVYGYTF
TRBJ2-3 | . | TRBV11-2 | TRBD1 | TGTGCCAGCAGCTTTCGAGCCGGGACAGGGGCGCGGGATACGCAGTATTTT | CASSFRAGTGARDTQYF
TRBJ1-5 | . | TRBV6-1 | TRBD1 | TGTGCCAGCAGTGGGGATGACAGGGAGAGCAATCAGCCCCAGCATTTT | CASSGDDRESNQPQHF
TRBJ1-6 | . | TRBV6-4 | . | TGTGCCAGCAGTGAAATTCCGAATTCACCCCTCCACTTT | CASSEIPNSPLHF
TRBJ2-7 | . | TRBV19 | TRBD2 | TGTGCCAGTACAAATGGCCTAGCGGCACCCTACGAGCAGTACTTC | CASTNGLAAPYEQYF
TRBJ2-3 | . | TRBV24-1 | TRBD2 | TGTGCCACCAGTGAAGGGACTAGCGGCTACACAGATACGCAGTATTTT | CATSEGTSGYTDTQYF
TRBJ1-6 | . | TRBV28 | TRBD1 | TGTGCCAGCAGTCCGGAGGGGGCCGTAAATTATAATTCACCCCTCCACTTT | CASSPEGAVNYNSPLHF
TRBJ2-6 | . | TRBV4-2 | TRBD1 | TGTGCCAGCAGCCGACGGACAGGCGTCTCTGGGGCCAACGTCCTGACTTTC | CASSRRTGVSGANVLTF
TRBJ2-7 | . | TRBV7-2 | . | TGTGCCAGCAGCTTAATGGCAGCCAGCTCCTACGAGCAGTACTTC | CASSLMAASSYEQYF
TRBJ2-1 | few | TRBV30 | . | TGTGCCTGGACCCAGGACAGTTACAATGAGCAGTTCTTC | CAWTQDSYNEQFF
TRBJ2-5 | once | TRBV11-1 | . | TGTGCCAGCAGCCCATCCGGGACACCCGCGGAGACCCAGTACTTC | CASSPSGTPAETQYF
TRBJ2-1 | . | TRBV11-2 | . | TGTGCCAGCAGCTCGGTTAGAGGGTGGGGCTACAATGAGCAGTTCTTC | CASSSVRGWGYNEQFF
TRBJ1-5 | . | TRBV7-2 | . | TGTGCCAGCAGCTCATCAGGGTTGAGTCAGCCCCAGCATTTT | CASSSSGLSQPQHF
TRBJ2-7 | few | TRBV30 | TRBD1 | TGTGCCTGGAGTTTGACAGGGGGCGATCAGTACTTC | CAWSLTGGDQYF